The sequence of this T cell receptor beta chain was determined in a study of T-cell memory formation after mild COVID-19. Looking at the study overall: Largely, the TCR clusters proved donor specific.

MiXCR was run by TCRdb on the 5' RACE reads, yielding one entry per CDR3 protein. The sample lists roughly 2,200 distinct CDR3 sequences, 71% occurring once. Unmatched junction bases numbered 9, after V lost 2 bases and J lost 8 bases. CDR1 DFQATT and CDR2 SNEGSKA come from the germline V gene (reference sequence). The CDR3 loop spans 14 amino acids. Study conclusions and caveats: Mainly in CM and EM were contracting CD4+ clones; CD8+ were in EMRA. Memory sampled before infection contained some responding clones, suggesting cross-reactive memory joined.

As for this clonotype: Antigen unknown.

The chain has TRBV20-1 and TRBJ1-2, with TRBD1 identical over 9 bases. The specimen sequenced was PBMCs or a T cell subset sorted from them (not recorded which). This sequence was found in an adult who had mild COVID-19 (a few samples of this study predate the infection). Cell type and time point are not known. The CDR3 protein is CSARSSTGGLGYTF. CDR3 in DNA: TGCAGTGCTAGATCCTCGACAGGGGGTTTAGGCTACACCTTC.